This is a list of T cell receptor beta chains from one sample in a study of blood T cell repertoires in COVID-19. Sequencing was performed with immunoSEQ multiplex PCR; in TCRdb, only in-frame clones are kept and a portion is missing. The sample has nearly 400,000 clones, under 90% seen once; the top ten hold 1.7%. The sequenced sample consisted of PBMCs or T cells enriched from blood (not recorded which). The receptors shown here come from a woman aged 25 to 39 who had recovered from COVID-19. CDR3s leave out the opening cysteine and the closing phenylalanine or tryptophan. Clone size is given for some rows only: seen once, a few or many times, or a class if the clone is expanded.

TRBJ1-6 once TRBV5-1 12 ASSLGQINSPLH
TRBJ2-2 - TRBV5-1 13 ASSSTGLNTGELF
TRBJ1-1 - TRBV12-3/TRBV12-4 9 ASSLTTEAF
TRBJ1-2 - TRBV11-1 11 ASSTGRLYGYT
TRBJ2-1 - TRBV7-9 13 ASSFRAGGLREQF
TRBJ1-1 - TRBV18 11 ASSATENTEAF
TRBJ2-1 few TRBV4-2 16 ASSLITLGLADYNEQF
TRBJ2-1 - TRBV2 12 ASKSGAAYNEQF
TRBJ2-5 - TRBV28 13 ASSSSGGVRETQY
TRBJ1-3 - TRBV18 13 ASSPTPGTGNTIY
TRBJ2-7 - TRBV2 12 ASRAGTAYYEQY
TRBJ2-2 - TRBV6-2/TRBV6-3 16 ASSYSPLDRGATGELF
TRBJ1-2 - TRBV3-1/TRBV3-2 12 ASSQEAGNYGYT
TRBJ1-4 - TRBV15 11 ATAWSTNEKLF
TRBJ1-2 - TRBV27 11 ASSLRGSYGYT
TRBJ1-2 few TRBV5-1 12 ASSTEQGLDGYT
TRBJ2-5 - TRBV28 15 ASSRPPGAGGQETQY
TRBJ1-6 once TRBV5-1 13 ASRGTSSYNSPLH
TRBJ1-3 few TRBV9 15 ASSDNREGGSGNTIY
TRBJ1-2 - TRBV5-5 14 ASSLVYRGPNYGYT
TRBJ2-2 - TRBV5-8 12 ASSWRLNTGELF
TRBJ1-3 - TRBV5-1 17 ASSLGTGLNGLIGNTIY
TRBJ1-1 - TRBV9 13 ASSVGATMNTEAF
TRBJ2-7 - TRBV27 14 ATQIDREATLSEQY
TRBJ1-5 - TRBV7-2 14 ASSLAVAGGGQPQH
TRBJ2-7 - TRBV12-3/TRBV12-4 10 ASSRDGYEQY
TRBJ1-1 - TRBV28 8 ASSGVEAF
TRBJ2-1 - TRBV7-9 11 ASSPGTAGEQF
TRBJ1-1 - TRBV5-1 12 ASSLDPFGTEAF
TRBJ2-3 - TRBV19 16 ASSISLTSGSTTDTQY
TRBJ2-7 - TRBV5-5 11 ASSPLGSYEQY
TRBJ1-1 - TRBV7-9 11 ASRRTGDVEAF
TRBJ2-7 - TRBV29-1 10 SVAWGLNEQY
TRBJ2-3 - TRBV5-1 13 ASSSKLAGGDTQY
TRBJ2-2 - TRBV18 12 ASSPPGGTGELF
TRBJ2-1 - TRBV7-9 13 ASSPSPIFFNEQF
TRBJ2-1 - TRBV12-5 14 ASGLVLTSGSHEQF
TRBJ2-2 - TRBV9 14 ASSPRGTGWTGELF
TRBJ2-3 - TRBV27 13 ASRPLAGGPDTQY
TRBJ2-1 - TRBV5-5 11 ASSFGAGDTEF
TRBJ2-7 - TRBV11-1 14 ASSLQGTSGIYEQY
TRBJ1-5 few TRBV3-1/TRBV3-2 13 ASSQVPTVNQPQH
TRBJ2-1 few TRBV2 13 ASSSLAGGYNEQF
TRBJ2-7 - TRBV7-9 17 ASSSPLAGGGIDAYEQY
TRBJ1-1 few TRBV5-1 12 ASSLERIPGEAF
TRBJ1-5 - TRBV28 13 ASSPGGARNQPQH
TRBJ1-3 - TRBV7-2 13 ASSLVLSSGNTIY
TRBJ1-4 - TRBV18 14 ASPVGQGTGNEKLF
TRBJ2-1 few TRBV11-2 13 ASSPGAGLYNEQF
TRBJ1-2 - TRBV30 13 AWSVRGATNYGYT
TRBJ2-7 - TRBV27 13 ASSLRGGPTYEQY
TRBJ1-5 - TRBV19 13 ASSIVRTGLKPQH
TRBJ1-1 - TRBV7-8 12 ASRRTGVNTEAF
TRBJ2-7 - TRBV27 13 ASSLEPTSIYEQY